The rows below give T cell receptor beta chains drawn from one sample of a study of blood T cell repertoires in COVID-19. Profiled with immunoSEQ multiplex PCR; TCRdb holds only in-frame clones, not every one. The sample includes about 220,000 clones, roughly 82% of them seen just once. Sample: peripheral blood. These TCRs come from a woman in her 70s with acute or convalescent COVID-19. Each CDR3 is given with its conserved first and last residue. D genes are given only for firm matches. Some rows mark clone size as missing; the rest say once, few, many or name a class of expanded clone.

J gene	V gene	clone size	CDR3 length	D gene	CDR3 protein	CDR3 DNA
TRBJ1-1	TRBV6-5	NA	15	NA	CASSYGGIMNTEAFF	TGTGCCAGCAGTTACGGAGGGATTATGAACACTGAAGCTTTCTTT
TRBJ2-3	TRBV5-1	NA	14	NA	CASSSGGATDTQYF	TGCGCCAGCAGCTCTGGCGGGGCCACAGATACGCAGTATTTT
TRBJ1-2	TRBV5-6	NA	12	NA	CASSSTAYGYTF	TGTGCCAGCAGCTCGACAGCTTATGGCTACACCTTC
TRBJ1-5	TRBV12-3/TRBV12-4	NA	13	NA	CASSGQINQPQHF	TGTGCCAGCAGTGGACAGATCAATCAGCCCCAGCATTTT
TRBJ1-2	TRBV3-1/TRBV3-2	NA	16	NA	CASSQEDSTSNYGYTF	TGTGCCAGCAGCCAAGAAGATAGCACCTCTAACTATGGCTACACCTTC
TRBJ1-3	TRBV7-2	NA	15	NA	CASSINRGSGNTIYF	TGTGCCAGCAGCATAAACCGGGGCTCTGGAAACACCATATATTTT
TRBJ2-3	TRBV29-1	NA	16	NA	CSVEGPRLMDTDTQYF	TGCAGCGTTGAAGGGCCCAGACTCATGGACACAGATACGCAGTATTTT
TRBJ1-5	TRBV7-2	once	16	TRBD1	CASSINRGQGGQPQHF	TGTGCCAGCAGTATCAACCGTGGACAGGGAGGGCAGCCCCAGCATTTT
TRBJ1-5	TRBV5-5	NA	16	NA	CASSLVWAGNNQPQHF	TGTGCCAGCAGCTTGGTTTGGGCAGGGAACAATCAGCCCCAGCATTTT
TRBJ1-3	TRBV11-2	NA	15	NA	CASSLAREPGNTIYF	TGTGCCAGCAGCTTAGCACGGGAACCTGGAAACACCATATATTTT
TRBJ2-2	TRBV3-1/TRBV3-2	NA	16	TRBD2	CASSLGLAGVTGELFF	TGTGCCAGCAGCCTGGGACTAGCGGGGGTCACCGGGGAGCTGTTTTTT
TRBJ1-2	TRBV5-4	few	15	TRBD1	CASSLSIQGTGGYTF	TGTGCCAGCAGCCTAAGTATACAGGGGACTGGAGGCTACACCTTC
TRBJ1-2	TRBV30	NA	14	NA	CAWRGTTKNYGYTF	TGTGCCTGGAGGGGGACAACAAAGAACTATGGCTACACCTTC
TRBJ2-7	TRBV5-1	NA	15	NA	CASSLATGTTYEQYF	TGCGCCAGCAGCTTAGCGACAGGCACAACCTACGAGCAGTACTTC
TRBJ1-1	TRBV7-9	NA	16	TRBD1	CASSPGTDRGQTEAFF	TGTGCCAGCAGCCCCGGGACCGACAGGGGCCAAACTGAAGCTTTCTTT
TRBJ1-3	TRBV9	NA	17	NA	CASSVVAGGHSGNTIYF	TGTGCCAGCAGCGTAGTTGCAGGAGGCCACTCTGGAAACACCATATATTTT
TRBJ2-5	TRBV5-1	NA	14	NA	CASSFGRGKETQYF	TGCGCCAGCAGCTTCGGAAGGGGGAAAGAGACCCAGTACTTC
TRBJ1-2	TRBV9	NA	14	NA	CASSVGASNYGYTF	TGTGCCAGCAGCGTAGGGGCCTCTAACTATGGCTACACCTTC
TRBJ1-6	TRBV18	NA	15	TRBD1	CASSPATGSSSPLHF	TGTGCCAGCTCACCCGCGACAGGGAGTAGTTCACCCCTCCACTTT
TRBJ2-5	TRBV10-1	NA	16	NA	CASSEETVGSFVTQYF	TGCGCCAGCAGTGAGGAGACAGTGGGGTCGTTCGTGACCCAGTACTTC
TRBJ1-2	TRBV9	NA	18	TRBD1	CASSPADRGRPFDYGYTF	TGTGCCAGCAGCCCAGCGGACAGGGGGAGACCATTCGACTATGGCTACACCTTC
TRBJ1-1	TRBV18	NA	14	NA	CASSPPTLNTEAFF	TGTGCCAGCTCACCACCCACTTTGAACACTGAAGCTTTCTTT
TRBJ2-7	TRBV6-5	NA	15	NA	CASIVWEKEGYEQYF	TGTGCCAGCATAGTGTGGGAAAAGGAGGGCTACGAGCAGTACTTC
TRBJ1-2	TRBV7-2	NA	14	NA	CASSPEPTSGGYTF	TGTGCCAGCAGCCCCGAGCCCACCTCGGGTGGCTACACCTTC
TRBJ1-1	TRBV5-1	once	14	NA	CASSRQSMNTEAFF	TGCGCCAGCAGCCGACAGTCCATGAACACTGAAGCTTTCTTT
TRBJ1-1	TRBV3-1/TRBV3-2	NA	16	TRBD1	CASSQETGTGYTEAFF	TGTGCCAGCAGCCAGGAGACAGGGACGGGGTACACTGAAGCTTTCTTT
TRBJ2-2	TRBV24-1	NA	16	NA	CATSDLGQINTGELFF	TGTGCCACCAGTGATTTGGGACAGATAAACACCGGGGAGCTGTTTTTT
TRBJ2-1	TRBV3-1/TRBV3-2	NA	18	TRBD1	CASSQDLGGRDSYNEQFF	TGTGCCAGCAGCCAAGATTTAGGGGGCAGGGACTCCTACAATGAGCAGTTCTTC
TRBJ1-6	TRBV5-1	NA	15	TRBD1	CASSLEQGANSPLHF	TGCGCCAGCAGCTTGGAACAGGGGGCGAATTCACCCCTCCACTTT
TRBJ1-5	TRBV6-5	NA	15	NA	CASSYRWGGSQPQHF	TGTGCCAGCAGTTATCGTTGGGGGGGTAGTCAGCCCCAGCATTTT
TRBJ1-6	TRBV6-5	NA	15	NA	CASSWIGQQGSPLHF	TGTGCCAGCAGTTGGATAGGACAGCAGGGTTCACCCCTCCACTTT
TRBJ2-5	TRBV11-2	NA	12	NA	CASSLEAETQYF	TGTGCCAGCAGCTTAGAAGCAGAGACCCAGTACTTC
TRBJ1-1	TRBV7-9	few	15	TRBD1	CASSLRGTGGVEAFF	TGTGCCAGCAGCTTAAGGGGGACAGGGGGTGTTGAAGCTTTCTTT
TRBJ1-1	TRBV18	NA	15	NA	CASSPQGGGNTEAFF	TGTGCCAGCTCGCCCCAAGGGGGGGGGAATACTGAAGCTTTCTTT
TRBJ1-1	TRBV5-6	NA	14	NA	CASSFTGLNTEAFF	TGTGCCAGCAGCTTTACAGGGCTGAACACTGAAGCTTTCTTT
TRBJ2-2	TRBV7-7	few	16	NA	CASSLVPGLNTGELFF	TGTGCTAGCAGCTTAGTTCCGGGACTGAACACCGGGGAGCTGTTTTTT
TRBJ1-2	TRBV3-1/TRBV3-2	NA	17	TRBD1	CASSQTGRWGYDYGYTF	TGTGCCAGCAGCCAGACAGGGCGATGGGGATATGACTATGGCTACACCTTC
TRBJ1-5	TRBV15	once	16	NA	CATSGRTVRGNQPQHF	TGTGCCACCAGCGGACGGACAGTTCGAGGGAATCAGCCCCAGCATTTT
TRBJ1-1	TRBV28	NA	12	NA	CASSSSGDEAFF	TGTGCCAGCAGTTCCTCGGGGGATGAAGCTTTCTTT
TRBJ1-2	TRBV2	NA	14	TRBD1	CASSGTGANYGYTF	TGTGCCAGCAGTGGGACAGGGGCTAACTATGGCTACACCTTC
TRBJ1-5	TRBV4-2	NA	16	NA	CASSQDLRVSNQPQHF	TGTGCCAGCAGCCAAGATCTCAGGGTTAGCAATCAGCCCCAGCATTTT
TRBJ1-6	TRBV7-2	NA	16	TRBD1	CASSSSGQGSGSPLHF	TGTGCCAGCAGCTCATCGGGACAGGGGAGTGGTTCACCCCTCCACTTT
TRBJ1-3	TRBV28	NA	17	NA	CASSLRSRVGSGNTIYF	TGTGCCAGCAGTCTCCGTTCCAGGGTAGGCTCTGGAAACACCATATATTTT
TRBJ2-7	TRBV15	NA	15	NA	CATSRDLGVPYEQYF	TGTGCCACCAGCAGAGATCTAGGGGTTCCCTACGAGCAGTACTTC
TRBJ1-2	TRBV27	once	15	TRBD1	CASREPGTGKAGYTF	TGTGCCAGCAGAGAACCCGGGACAGGGAAGGCGGGCTACACCTTC
TRBJ1-5	TRBV28	once	15	NA	CASSSPGMGNQPQHF	TGTGCCAGCAGTTCTCCAGGGATGGGCAATCAGCCCCAGCATTTT
TRBJ1-5	TRBV21-1	NA	11	NA	CASSARGPQHF	TGTGCCAGCAGCGCGCGGGGGCCCCAGCATTTT
TRBJ2-2	TRBV11-2	few	16	TRBD2	CASSLGLAGGTGELFF	TGTGCCAGCAGCCTCGGACTAGCGGGGGGCACCGGGGAGCTGTTTTTT
TRBJ1-5	TRBV5-1	NA	14	NA	CASSLGQPNQPQHF	TGCGCCAGCAGCCTTGGACAGCCCAATCAGCCCCAGCATTTT
TRBJ1-1	TRBV7-2	NA	14	NA	CASSVRGSHTEAFF	TGTGCCAGCAGCGTTAGGGGTTCCCACACTGAAGCTTTCTTT
TRBJ2-3	TRBV6-5	NA	15	TRBD2	CASRTAGGATDTQYF	TGTGCCAGCAGGACCGCGGGGGGGGCAACAGATACGCAGTATTTT
TRBJ1-5	TRBV5-8	NA	14	TRBD1	CASSLRQGGQPQHF	TGTGCCAGCAGCTTAAGACAGGGCGGTCAGCCCCAGCATTTT
TRBJ1-5	TRBV5-6	NA	13	NA	CASSVRGGQPQHF	TGTGCCAGCAGCGTGAGGGGGGGCCAGCCCCAGCATTTT
TRBJ1-6	TRBV7-2	NA	16	NA	CASTLRPGTYNSPLHF	TGTGCCAGCACCTTGCGACCAGGCACCTATAATTCACCCCTCCACTTT
TRBJ2-7	TRBV12-3/TRBV12-4	NA	12	NA	CASTPGSYEQYF	TGTGCCAGCACCCCGGGGTCCTACGAGCAGTACTTC
TRBJ2-1	TRBV5-1	NA	15	NA	CASSLGGSLGNEQFF	TGCGCCAGCAGCTTGGGGGGCAGCCTGGGGAATGAGCAGTTCTTC